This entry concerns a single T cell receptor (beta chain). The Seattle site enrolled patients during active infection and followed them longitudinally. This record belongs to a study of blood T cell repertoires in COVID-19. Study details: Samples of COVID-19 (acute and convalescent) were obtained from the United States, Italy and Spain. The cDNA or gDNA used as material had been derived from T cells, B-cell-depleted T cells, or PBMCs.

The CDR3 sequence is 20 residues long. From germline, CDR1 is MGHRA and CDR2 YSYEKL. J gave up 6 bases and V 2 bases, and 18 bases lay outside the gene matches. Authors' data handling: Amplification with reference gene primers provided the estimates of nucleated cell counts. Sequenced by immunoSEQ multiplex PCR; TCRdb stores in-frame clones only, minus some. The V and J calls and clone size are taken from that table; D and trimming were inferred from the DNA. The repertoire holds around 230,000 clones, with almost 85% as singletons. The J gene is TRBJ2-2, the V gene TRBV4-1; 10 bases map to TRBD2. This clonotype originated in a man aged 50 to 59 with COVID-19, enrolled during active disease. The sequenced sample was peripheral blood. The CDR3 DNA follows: TGCGCCAGCAGCCAAATAGAGCGGGGGGGGACTTCAGGGGCACCCGGGGAGCTGTTTTTT. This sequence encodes CASSQIERGGTSGAPGELFF.